This T cell receptor (beta chain) was recovered during a study of shared clonotypes between healthy human individuals. Donors were Caucasian adults residing in Nashville, Tennessee, USA. Into CD45RA+ naive and CD45RA-negative memory subsets, the CD4+ cells were split. With respect to this clone: The antigen is not known.

Findings and limits, study-wide: Naive CD4 clonotypes overlapped across a handful of donors at approximately 5.5%. Rarefaction exposed incomplete sorted-subset sequencing despite large depth.

The repertoire was sequenced with immunoSEQ multiplex PCR; TCRdb's copy has only in-frame clones and lacks some. The sample shows some 580,000 clones, almost 97% of them seen only once. The TCR was taken from a woman in her twenties or thirties in good health. The sequencing input was naive CD4+ T cells sorted from blood. Subset denoted: CD45RA+ positively selected.

For the CDR3, the DNA is TGTGCCAGCAGAGGGGACCTTCTTAACAATGAGCAGTTCTTC. Translation gives CASRGDLLNNEQFF. The chain is built from TRBV28 and TRBJ2-1; D assignment may be TRBD1 or TRBD2 (5 bases each). Germline V CDR1 and CDR2: MDHEN, SYDVKM. The CDR3 extends over 14 amino acids. Deletions cut 6 bases from V and 5 bases from J, with 14 bases between. Together with reference TRBV28 and TRBJ2-1, the CDR3 gives the full variable domain: DVKVTQSSRYLVKRTGEKVFLECVQDMDHENMFWYRQDPGLGLRLIYFSYDVKMKEKGDIPEGYSVSREKKERFSLILESASTNQTSMYLCASRGDLLNNEQFFGPGTRLTVL.